Sequencing of this T cell receptor beta chain was carried out in a study of cytomegalovirus exposure and HLA in healthy donors. This clone was observed a handful of times. Its specificity is not known. CDR1 and CDR2 from the germline V gene are MGHRA and YSYEKL. The germline V and J ends were trimmed by 1 base and 2 bases, with 6 bases remaining between them. The CDR3 extends over 14 amino acids. Study-wide points: Despite most TCR sequences being rare, some public TCRs occurred in many donors. Presence/absence comparisons presumed near-even sequencing depth among donors. A cluster of highly shared sequence variants was likely a sequencing artifact. Productive status was seen about 90% or about 30% of the time for most TCR beta V segments in an earlier analysis.

PCR was performed using 60 Vbeta and 13 Jbeta primers. Clones were read by immunoSEQ multiplex PCR, and TCRdb kept only the in-frame ones, dropping some. The sample holds roughly 200,000 clones, approximately 79% seen once. The TCR was taken from a middle-aged woman in good health and CMV-seronegative. The chain uses TRBV4-1 and TRBJ1-3; D unclear. Sequencing used PBMCs. Here the CDR3 reads CASSQVSAGNTIYF. The CDR3 DNA is TGCGCCAGCAGCCAAGTCTCGGCTGGAAACACCATATATTTT.